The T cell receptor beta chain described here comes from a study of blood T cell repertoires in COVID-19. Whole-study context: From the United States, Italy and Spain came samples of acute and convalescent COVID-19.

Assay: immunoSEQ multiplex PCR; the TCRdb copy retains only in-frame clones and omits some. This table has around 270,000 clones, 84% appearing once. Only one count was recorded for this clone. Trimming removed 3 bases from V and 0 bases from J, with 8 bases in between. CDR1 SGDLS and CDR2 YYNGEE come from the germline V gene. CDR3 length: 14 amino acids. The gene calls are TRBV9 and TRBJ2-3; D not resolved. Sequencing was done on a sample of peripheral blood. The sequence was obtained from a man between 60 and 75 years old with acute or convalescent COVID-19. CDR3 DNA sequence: TGTGCCAGCAGCGACCGGGTTAGCACAGATACGCAGTATTTT. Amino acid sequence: CASSDRVSTDTQYF.